This T cell receptor (beta chain) was documented in a study of control samples from healthy donors and cancer patients (dated by TCRdb to the early 2020s). To note about this clone: Its antigen is still unknown. Base qualities are not recorded, but no much larger clone differs from it by a single base.

Measured from the cysteine to the phenylalanine, the CDR3 is 14 residues long. CDR3 DNA only is kept here, 42 bases in frame from base 1. CDR1 is given as GTSNPN and CDR2 as SVGIG, both from the germline V gene (reference sequence). The germline V end is reduced by 0 bases and the J end by 0 bases; junction bases left unmatched: 2. Library preparation employed the immunoSEQ multiplex PCR assay. The table was pulled from immuneACCESS by TCRdb, which kept in-frame rearrangements only. Such tables lose some clones; where checked, under half of the loss comes from unresolved V genes, and the rest has no known cause. The sample table lists nearly 55,000 clones, 95% to 97% of them with a count of one. Of the sample, about 1.9% is held by the ten largest clones.

The chain is made from TRBV30 and TRBJ2-7, and 7 junctional nucleotides match TRBD2. Sample: blood. The source of this sequence is a woman in her 30s in good health. The CDR3 protein sequence reads: CAWSVPSGSYEQYF. The sequenced DNA: TGTGCCTGGAGTGTTCCTAGCGGCTCCTACGAGCAGTACTTC.